This T cell receptor (beta chain) was found in a study of lymphopenia after photon versus proton radiotherapy. Whole-study results and caveats: Post-nadir diversity loss with photons came from oligoclonal expansion, particularly CD8+ Temra cells. Survival link was tested only in deceased patients; proton benefit remains a possibility.

The CDR3 is 16 residues long. CDR1 and CDR2 (germline): SGHAT, FQNNGV. Trimming took off 0 bases at V and 1 base at J, with 13 bases between the two ends. TCRdb's table, derived via immunoSEQ multiplex PCR, lists solely in-frame clones and lacks some. The data show roughly 22,000 clones, roughly 85% seen once. A note on this clone: Its antigen is undetermined.

The TCR comes from a woman between 65 and 79 years old with pancreatic cancer. The source was peripheral blood, collected from a patient treated with proton-based radiotherapy. This chain links TRBV11-2 with TRBJ2-7, with D perhaps matching TRBD2 (6 bases). The CDR3 spells CASSLDAGRRSYEQYF. CDR3 bases: TGTGCCAGCAGCTTAGACGCGGGACGCCGATCCTACGAGCAGTACTTC.